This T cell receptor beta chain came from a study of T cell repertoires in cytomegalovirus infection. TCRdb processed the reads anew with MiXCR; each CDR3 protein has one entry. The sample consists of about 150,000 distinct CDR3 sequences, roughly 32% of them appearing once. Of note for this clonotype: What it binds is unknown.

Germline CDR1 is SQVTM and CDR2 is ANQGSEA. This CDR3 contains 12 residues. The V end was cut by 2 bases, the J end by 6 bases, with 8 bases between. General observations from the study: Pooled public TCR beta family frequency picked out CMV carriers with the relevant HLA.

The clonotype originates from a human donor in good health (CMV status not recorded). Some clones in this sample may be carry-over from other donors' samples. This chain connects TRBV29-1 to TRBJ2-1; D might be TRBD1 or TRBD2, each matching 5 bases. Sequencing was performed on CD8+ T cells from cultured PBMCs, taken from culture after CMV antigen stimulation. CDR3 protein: CSVERDVNEQFF. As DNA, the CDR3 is TGCAGCGTTGAAAGGGACGTCAATGAGCAGTTCTTC.